Listed here are 26 T cell receptor beta chains from one sample, sequenced in a study of T cells in Graves' hyperthyroidism and ophthalmopathy. Amplified TCR beta CDR3 regions came from RNA transcripts. TCR CDR3 regions were first amplified by RT-PCR with HTBI primers. TCRdb ran MiXCR on the multiplex PCR reads and lists one entry per CDR3 protein. The sample has over 300,000 distinct CDR3 sequences, around 14% seen once; the top ten hold 9.5% to 11%. Sample: blood. These receptor sequences come from a woman aged 60-75 years with Graves' hyperthyroidism.

The gene calls are TRBV6-1 and TRBJ1-1; no definite D call. V was pared by 1 base and J by 6 bases, with 12 bases between. The germline gives CDR1 MNHNS, CDR2 SASEGT. CDR3 length: 14 amino acids. CDR3 DNA sequence: TGTGCCAGCAGTGAAGTCGCGGACGCCGCTGAAGCTTTCTTT. As protein: CASSEVADAAEAFF.

The sample holds many counts of this clonotype. The chain combines TRBV11-2 with TRBJ1-3, with D possibly being TRBD1 (5 bases). The V and J ends lost 3 bases and 2 bases respectively, with 14 bases between them. Germline CDR1 and CDR2: SGHAT and FQNNGV. The CDR3 totals 16 residues. CDR3 in amino acids: CASSFSLGTPGNTIYF. The CDR3, as DNA: TGTGCCAGCAGCTTTTCTCTGGGGACTCCTGGAAACACCATATATTTT.

This clonotype was seen many times. The rearrangement uses TRBV6-1 and TRBJ2-3; 13 bases fit TRBD2. V lost 5 bases and J lost 1; bases outside the gene matches: 6. The CDR3 runs to 17 residues. Germline lookup yields CDR1 MNHNS and CDR2 SASEGT. Written as DNA, the CDR3 is TGTGCCAGCAGTCCTGGACTAGCGGGAGTCGGCACAGATACGCAGTATTTT. Amino acid sequence: CASSPGLAGVGTDTQYF.

This clonotype has a count of ten or more. The chain joins TRBV6-1 to TRBJ2-1; D gene unclear. The CDR3 consists of 16 residues. Germline V gene sequence: CDR1 MNHNS, CDR2 SASEGT. V lost 4 bases and J 4 bases, leaving 17 bases between the germline ends. The CDR3 loop reads CASSVSLWPLYNEQFF. Written as DNA, the CDR3 is TGTGCCAGCAGTGTGAGCCTTTGGCCCCTTTACAATGAGCAGTTCTTC.

This clonotype was counted many times. This chain uses TRBV5-1 with TRBJ2-4; 9 bases fit TRBD2. There are 17 residues in the CDR3. The V gene's germline CDR1 is SGHRS and CDR2 YFSETQ. V trimming: 0 bases; J trimming: 1 base; junction bases outside the gene matches: 5. CDR3 sequence (DNA): TGCGCCAGCAGCTTGGTATTGCGGGAGGGGGCCAAAAACATTCAGTACTTC. Residues: CASSLVLREGAKNIQYF.

This clonotype was seen just once. The CDR3 DNA follows: TGTGCCAGCAGACCGGACAGGGGCGGGTACAATGAGCAGTTCTTC. Protein sequence: CASRPDRGGYNEQFF. The chain recombines TRBV6-1 with TRBJ2-1; 9 bases align to TRBD1. CDR1 MNHNS and CDR2 SASEGT come from the germline V gene. The CDR3 length is 15 residues. The V gene end was trimmed by 6 bases and the J gene end by 4 bases; junction bases not matched to a gene: 7.

This clonotype occurred many times. V and J are TRBV11-2 and TRBJ2-7; TRBD2 matches at 13 bases. J was trimmed by 2 bases and V by 2 bases; bases with no gene match: 9. CDR1 SGHAT and CDR2 FQNNGV come from the germline V gene. CDR3 length: 18 residues. CDR3 in DNA: TGTGCCAGCAGCTTAAATAGGGCCGGGACTAGCGGGACCTACGAGCAGTACTTC. Translation gives CASSLNRAGTSGTYEQYF.

The genes are TRBV14 and TRBJ2-7; D is tentatively TRBD1 or TRBD2 (5 bases each). V was pared by 6 bases and J by 3 bases, with 15 bases between. The CDR3 is 14 residues long. Germline loops: CDR1 SGHDN, CDR2 FVKESK. This CDR3 reads CASSRTGPNYEQYF. The DNA for the CDR3 is TGTGCCAGCAGTCGAACGGGACCGAACTACGAGCAGTACTTC. Full variable domain (outside the CDR3, taken from reference TRBV14 and TRBJ2-7): EAGVTQFPSHSVIEKGQTVTLRCDPISGHDNLYWYRRVMGKEIKFLLHFVKESKQDESGMPNNRFLAERTGGTYSTLKVQPAELEDSGVYFCASSRTGPNYEQYFGPGTRLTVT.

This rearrangement joins TRBV24-1 to TRBJ1-1; tentatively, D is TRBD1 (5 bases). V was pared by 5 bases and J by 4 bases, with 13 bases between. The CDR3 has 14 amino acids. Germline assignment: CDR1 KGHDR and CDR2 SFDVKD. The CDR3 reads CATSVQGGGTEAFF. The CDR3 DNA reads TGTGCCACCAGTGTCCAGGGCGGGGGCACTGAAGCTTTCTTT.

This clonotype has a count of ten or more. The genes are TRBV28 and TRBJ2-5; 9 positions agree with TRBD1. CDR1 and CDR2 from the germline V gene are MDHEN and SYDVKM. Trimming took 6 bases from V and 5 from J; bases not matched to a gene: 13. This CDR3 is built from 16 residues. CDR3 protein: CASSPGQGVRRETQYF. CDR3 in DNA: TGTGCCAGCAGCCCGGGACAGGGCGTCAGGAGGGAGACCCAGTACTTC.

This clonotype showed up many times. CDR3 sequence (DNA): TGTGCCAGCAGTGAAGACCCCTACGGGGGAGCGAAGGACACAGATACGCAGTATTTT. Translated: CASSEDPYGGAKDTDTQYF. The chain uses TRBV6-1 and TRBJ2-3; TRBD2 might be the D (6 bases). Looked up from germline, CDR1 is MNHNS and CDR2 is SASEGT. This CDR3 is 19 amino acids long. Trimming cost V 1 base and J 2 bases, with 22 bases left between them.

The table lists this clonotype with many counts. The rearrangement links TRBV4-2 to TRBJ2-7, with D possibly being TRBD2 (5 bases). Between the trimmed V and J ends, which lost 0 bases and 0 bases, there was a span of 15 bases. Per germline, CDR1 LGHNA and CDR2 YNFKEQ. The CDR3 contains 17 residues. For the CDR3, the DNA is TGTGCCAGCAGCCAAGATGGAACCAGCGGAGCCTCCTACGAGCAGTACTTC. Residues: CASSQDGTSGASYEQYF.

This clonotype occurred many times. The V gene is TRBV10-3, the J gene TRBJ2-1, with TRBD2 matching over 11 bases. Looked up from germline, CDR1 is ENHRY and CDR2 is SYGVKD. The V segment lost 5 bases and the J segment 5 bases; nucleotides outside the gene matches: 2. This CDR3 spans 14 amino acids. As DNA, the CDR3 is TGTGCCATCAGTCCGGGACTAGCGGACAATGAGCAGTTCTTC. Amino acids: CAISPGLADNEQFF.

This clonotype was found many times. This chain uses TRBV7-8 with TRBJ2-7; D might be TRBD1 (6 bases). The CDR3 is made up of 13 amino acids. Looked up from germline, CDR1 is SGHVS and CDR2 is FQNEAQ. Trimming stripped 5 bases from V and 4 bases from J, with 12 bases between. CDR3 sequence: CASSDSGVYEQYF. CDR3 bases: TGTGCCAGCAGCGATTCAGGGGTTTACGAGCAGTACTTC.

This clonotype was recorded many times. The chain is built from TRBV11-1 and TRBJ2-1; possibly TRBD2 for D (5 bases). The V gene lost 2 bases and the J gene lost 0 bases, with 8 bases spanning the gap. CDR1 SGHAT and CDR2 FQDESV come from the germline V gene (reference sequence). This CDR3 is 15 amino acids long. DNA of the CDR3: TGTGCCAGCAGCTTAAGCGGTTACTCCTACAATGAGCAGTTCTTC. It is translated as CASSLSGYSYNEQFF.

This clonotype has at least ten counts. This rearrangement joins TRBV5-1 to TRBJ2-3; TRBD1 might be the D (6 bases). CDR1 SGHRS and CDR2 YFSETQ come from the germline V gene. This CDR3 is built from 15 residues. The V gene lost 2 bases and the J gene lost 6 bases, with 16 bases spanning the gap. The chain's CDR3 is CASSLDPGTFDTQYF. The CDR3 DNA reads as TGCGCCAGCAGCTTAGACCCGGGGACATTTGATACGCAGTATTTT.

This clonotype was seen ten or more times. The rearrangement links TRBV10-3 to TRBJ1-3, with D possibly matching TRBD1 (5 bases). Between the trimmed V and J ends, which lost 7 bases and 0 bases, there was a span of 13 bases. The CDR3 is 15 amino acids. CDR1 is ENHRY, CDR2 SYGVKD, per germline. CDR3 sequence reads: CAIKAGGISGNTIYF. CDR3 sequence (DNA): TGTGCCATCAAAGCCGGGGGTATCTCTGGAAACACCATATATTTT.

The chain has TRBV6-1 and TRBJ2-5; 8 bases fit TRBD2. With 6 bases clipped from V and 5 bases from J, the junction kept 11 bases outside the gene matches. The CDR3 is 15 residues long. CDR1 MNHNS and CDR2 SASEGT come from the germline V gene. DNA of the CDR3: TGTGCCAGCAGCGCCACTAGCGGAGCCTCCGAGACCCAGTACTTC. It codes for CASSATSGASETQYF.

This chain uses TRBV25-1 with TRBJ2-2; no definite D call. Germline CDR1 is MGHDK and CDR2 is SYGVNS. This CDR3 comprises 14 residues. V was pared by 4 bases and J by 4 bases, with 10 bases between. The DNA for the CDR3 is TGTGCCAGCAGTGGGCGACCTCTCACCGGGGAGCTGTTTTTT. Its protein product is CASSGRPLTGELFF.

This clonotype occurred many times. The gene calls are TRBV11-2 and TRBJ2-7, with no clear D. Trimming took off 1 base at V and 5 bases at J, with 12 bases between the two ends. CDR3 length: 14 residues. Germline CDR1 reads SGHAT; CDR2 reads FQNNGV. In DNA, the CDR3 is TGTGCCAGCAGCTTAGTAGGGAACCGGGACGAGCAGTACTTC. This sequence encodes CASSLVGNRDEQYF.

The chain carries TRBV24-1 and TRBJ2-3, with unresolved D. Trimming cost V 4 bases and J 2 bases, with 6 bases left between them. The germline CDR1 and CDR2 sequences are KGHDR and SFDVKD. The CDR3 consists of 13 residues. The CDR3 protein is CATSDPPTDTQYF. In DNA, the CDR3 is TGTGCCACCAGTGACCCCCCCACAGATACGCAGTATTTT.

This clonotype occurred many times. V usage is TRBV3-1 and J usage is TRBJ2-7; possible D gene TRBD1, 6 bases. The germline gives CDR1 LGHDT, CDR2 YNNKEL (reference sequence). The CDR3 runs 16 residues. V lost 0 bases and J 9 bases, leaving 21 bases between the germline ends. CDR3 sequence: CASSQDLWGTREMQYF. The CDR3 nucleotides read TGTGCCAGCAGCCAAGATCTGTGGGGGACACGCGAGATGCAGTACTTC.

This clonotype was found many times. This chain joins TRBV7-2 and TRBJ1-1, with D uncertain. V dropped 1 base and J dropped 4 bases, with 10 bases sitting between them. Germline values: CDR1 SGHTA, CDR2 FQGNSA. This CDR3 has 14 residues. The CDR3 region has the DNA TGTGCCAGCAGCTTAGACCATCGGGGCACTGAAGCTTTCTTT. Amino acid sequence: CASSLDHRGTEAFF.

This clonotype was counted at least ten times. This chain uses TRBV7-9 with TRBJ2-7, with a tentative D call TRBD2 (6 bases). Germline values: CDR1 SEHNR, CDR2 FQNEAQ (reference sequence). There are 13 residues in the CDR3. Trimming took 5 bases from V and 5 from J, leaving 13 bases between them. CDR3 in amino acids: CASSAGMFDEQYF. For the CDR3, the DNA is TGTGCCAGCAGCGCGGGGATGTTTGACGAGCAGTACTTC.

This clonotype was found many times. The chain links TRBV11-2 to TRBJ2-1; 15 nucleotides agree with TRBD2. Trimming removed 5 bases from V and 0 bases from J; junction bases left unmatched: 5. The V gene's germline CDR1 is SGHAT and CDR2 FQNNGV. The CDR3 has 18 residues. The DNA of the CDR3 is TGTGCCAGCAGCGGGACTAGCGGGAGGATATACTCCTACAATGAGCAGTTCTTC. Translated: CASSGTSGRIYSYNEQFF.

This clonotype has ten or more counts. The V gene is TRBV5-1, the J gene TRBJ2-5; D is perhaps TRBD2 (6 bases). The CDR3 runs 15 residues. Trimming stripped 0 bases from V and 3 bases from J, with 12 bases between. CDR1 SGHRS and CDR2 YFSETQ come from the germline V gene. In nucleotides, the CDR3 is TGCGCCAGCAGCTTGGAGGTTGGAGGGGAAGAGACCCAGTACTTC. Translating it yields CASSLEVGGEETQYF.